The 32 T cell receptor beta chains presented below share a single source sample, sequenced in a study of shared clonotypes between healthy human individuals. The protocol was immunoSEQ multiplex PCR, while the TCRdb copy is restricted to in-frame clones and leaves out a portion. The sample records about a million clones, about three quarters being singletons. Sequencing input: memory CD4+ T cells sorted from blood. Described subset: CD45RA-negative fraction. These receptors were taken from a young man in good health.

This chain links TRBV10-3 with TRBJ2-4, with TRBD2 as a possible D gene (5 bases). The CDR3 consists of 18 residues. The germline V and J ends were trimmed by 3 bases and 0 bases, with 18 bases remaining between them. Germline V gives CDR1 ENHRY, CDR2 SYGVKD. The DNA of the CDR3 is TGTGCCATCAGTGATCGGCGCCTAGCAGATCTAGCCAAAAACATTCAGTACTTC. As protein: CAISDRRLADLAKNIQYF.

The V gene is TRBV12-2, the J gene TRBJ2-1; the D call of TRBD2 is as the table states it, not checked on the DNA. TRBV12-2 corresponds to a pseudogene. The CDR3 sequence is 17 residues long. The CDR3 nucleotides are TGTGCAAGTCGCTTAGTTCCGCTAGCGGCATGGTACAATGAGCAGTTCTTC. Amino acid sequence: CASRLVPLAAWYNEQFF.

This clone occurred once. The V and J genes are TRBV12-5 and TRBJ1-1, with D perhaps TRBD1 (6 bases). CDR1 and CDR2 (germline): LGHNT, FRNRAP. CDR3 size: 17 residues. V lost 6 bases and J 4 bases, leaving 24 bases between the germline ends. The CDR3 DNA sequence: TGTGCTAGTGGCCGCCCCCCCGGGACATCATCCGGCACTGAAGCTTTCTTT. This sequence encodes CASGRPPGTSSGTEAFF. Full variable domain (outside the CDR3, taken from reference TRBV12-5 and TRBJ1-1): DARVTQTPRHKVTEMGQEVTMRCQPILGHNTVFWYRQTMMQGLELLAYFRNRAPLDDSGMPKDRFSAEMPDATLATLKIQPSEPRDSAVYFCASGRPPGTSSGTEAFFGQGTRLTVV.

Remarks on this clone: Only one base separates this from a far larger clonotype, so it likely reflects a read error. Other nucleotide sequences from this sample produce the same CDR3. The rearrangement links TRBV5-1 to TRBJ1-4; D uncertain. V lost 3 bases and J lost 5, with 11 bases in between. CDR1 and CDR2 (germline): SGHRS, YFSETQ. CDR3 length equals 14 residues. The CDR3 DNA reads TGCGCCAGCAGCTGGGCAGGCTCAAATGAAAAACTGTTTTTT. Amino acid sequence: CASSWAGSNEKLFF.

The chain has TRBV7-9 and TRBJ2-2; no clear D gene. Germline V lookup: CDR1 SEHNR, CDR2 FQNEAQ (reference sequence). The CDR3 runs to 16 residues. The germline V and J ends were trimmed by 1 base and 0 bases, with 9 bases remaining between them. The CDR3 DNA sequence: TGTGCCAGCAGCTTAGTAGTTACCTCGAACACCGGGGAGCTGTTTTTT. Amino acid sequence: CASSLVVTSNTGELFF.

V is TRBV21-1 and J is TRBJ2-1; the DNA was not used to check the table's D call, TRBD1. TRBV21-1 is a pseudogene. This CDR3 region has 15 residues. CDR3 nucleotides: TGTGCCAGCAGCAAAGCGGGCAGGAACTACAATGAGCAGTTCTTC. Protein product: CASSKAGRNYNEQFF.

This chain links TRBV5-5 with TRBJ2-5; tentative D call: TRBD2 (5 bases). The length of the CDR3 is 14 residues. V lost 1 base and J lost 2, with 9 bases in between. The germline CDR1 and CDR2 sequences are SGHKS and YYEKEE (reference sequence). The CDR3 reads CASSLMSGQETQYF. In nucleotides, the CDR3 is TGTGCCAGCAGCTTGATGTCGGGACAAGAGACCCAGTACTTC.

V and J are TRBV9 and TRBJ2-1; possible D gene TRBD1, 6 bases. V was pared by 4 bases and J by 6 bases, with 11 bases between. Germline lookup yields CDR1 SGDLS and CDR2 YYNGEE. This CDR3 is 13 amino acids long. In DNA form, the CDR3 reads TGTGCCAGCAGCCCAACAGGGCTCAATGAGCAGTTCTTC. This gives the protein CASSPTGLNEQFF.

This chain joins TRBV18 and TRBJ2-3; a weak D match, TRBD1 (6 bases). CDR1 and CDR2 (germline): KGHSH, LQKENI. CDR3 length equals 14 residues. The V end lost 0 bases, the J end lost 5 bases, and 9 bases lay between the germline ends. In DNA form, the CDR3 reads TGTGCCAGCTCACCACCGGGGGCGGGAGATACGCAGTATTTT. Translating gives CASSPPGAGDTQYF.

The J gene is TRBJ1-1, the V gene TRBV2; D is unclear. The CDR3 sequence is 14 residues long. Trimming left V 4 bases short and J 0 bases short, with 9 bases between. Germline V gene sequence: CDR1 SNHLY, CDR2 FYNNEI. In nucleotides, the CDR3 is TGTGCCAGCAGTGCCCAAGCCGTGAACACTGAAGCTTTCTTT. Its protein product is CASSAQAVNTEAFF.

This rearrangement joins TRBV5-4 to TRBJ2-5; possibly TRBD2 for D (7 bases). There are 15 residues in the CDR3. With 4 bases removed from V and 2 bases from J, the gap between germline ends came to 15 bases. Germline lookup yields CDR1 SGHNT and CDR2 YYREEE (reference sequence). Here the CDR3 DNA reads TGTGCCAGCAGCATGTACCGGGGGGCTCAAGAGACCCAGTACTTC. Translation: CASSMYRGAQETQYF.

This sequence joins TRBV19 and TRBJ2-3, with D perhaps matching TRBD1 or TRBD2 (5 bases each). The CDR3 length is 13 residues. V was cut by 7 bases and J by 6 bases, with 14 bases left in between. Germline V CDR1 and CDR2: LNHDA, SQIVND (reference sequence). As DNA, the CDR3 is TGTGCCAGTACTCTGGGGGTCGGGGATACGCAGTATTTT. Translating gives CASTLGVGDTQYF.

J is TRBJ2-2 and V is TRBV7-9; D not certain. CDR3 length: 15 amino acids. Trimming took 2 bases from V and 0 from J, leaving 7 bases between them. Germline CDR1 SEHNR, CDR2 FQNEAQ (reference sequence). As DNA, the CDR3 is TGTGCCAGCAGCTTACCTAGTACGAACACCGGGGAGCTGTTTTTT. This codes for CASSLPSTNTGELFF. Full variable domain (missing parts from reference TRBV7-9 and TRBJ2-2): DTGVSQNPRHKITKRGQNVTFRCDPISEHNRLYWYRQTLGQGPEFLTYFQNEAQLEKSRLLSDRFSAERPKGSFSTLEIQRTEQGDSAMYLCASSLPSTNTGELFFGEGSRLTVL.

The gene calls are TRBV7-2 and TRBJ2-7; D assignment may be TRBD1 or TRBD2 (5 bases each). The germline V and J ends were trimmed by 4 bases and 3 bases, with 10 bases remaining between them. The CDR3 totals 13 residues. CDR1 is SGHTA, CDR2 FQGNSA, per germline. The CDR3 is CASSSLGGYEQYF. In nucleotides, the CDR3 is TGTGCCAGCAGCTCCCTTGGGGGCTACGAGCAGTACTTC.

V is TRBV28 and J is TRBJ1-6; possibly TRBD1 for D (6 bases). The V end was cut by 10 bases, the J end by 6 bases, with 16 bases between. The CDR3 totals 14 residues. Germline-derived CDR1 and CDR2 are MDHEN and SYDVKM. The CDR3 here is CATIRDNTNSPLHF. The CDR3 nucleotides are TGTGCCACGATCCGGGACAATACTAATTCACCCCTCCACTTT. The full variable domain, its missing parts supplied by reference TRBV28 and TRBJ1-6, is DVKVTQSSRYLVKRTGEKVFLECVQDMDHENMFWYRQDPGLGLRLIYFSYDVKMKEKGDIPEGYSVSREKKERFSLILESASTNQTSMYLCATIRDNTNSPLHFGNGTRLTVT.

CDR3 nucleotide sequence: TGTGCCAGCAGAAACCAACAGGGGGCCACTGAAGCTTTCTTT. This gives the protein CASRNQQGATEAFF. The chain carries TRBV6-6 and TRBJ1-1, with 9 nucleotides matching TRBD1. The V segment lost 6 bases and the J segment 4 bases; nucleotides outside the gene matches: 6. Germline V gene sequence: CDR1 MNHNY, CDR2 SVGAGI (reference sequence). This CDR3 spans 14 amino acids.

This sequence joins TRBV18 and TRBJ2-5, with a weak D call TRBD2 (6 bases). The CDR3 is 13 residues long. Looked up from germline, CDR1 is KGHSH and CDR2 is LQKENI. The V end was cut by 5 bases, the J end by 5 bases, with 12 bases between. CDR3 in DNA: TGTGCCAGCTCATCGGGACTTGAGGAGACCCAGTACTTC. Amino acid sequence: CASSSGLEETQYF.

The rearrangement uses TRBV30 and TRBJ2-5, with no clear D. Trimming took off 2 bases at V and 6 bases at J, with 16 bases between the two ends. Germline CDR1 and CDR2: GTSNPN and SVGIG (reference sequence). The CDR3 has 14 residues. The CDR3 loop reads CAWSKSGLGQTQYF. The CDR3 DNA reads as TGTGCCTGGAGTAAGTCAGGCCTCGGGCAGACCCAGTACTTC.

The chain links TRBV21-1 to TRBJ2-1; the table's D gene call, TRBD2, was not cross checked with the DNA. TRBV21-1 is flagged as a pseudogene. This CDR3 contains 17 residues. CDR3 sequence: CASSKVTSGRAEGEQFF. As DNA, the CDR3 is TGTGCCAGCAGCAAAGTGACTAGCGGGAGGGCCGAGGGTGAGCAGTTCTTC.

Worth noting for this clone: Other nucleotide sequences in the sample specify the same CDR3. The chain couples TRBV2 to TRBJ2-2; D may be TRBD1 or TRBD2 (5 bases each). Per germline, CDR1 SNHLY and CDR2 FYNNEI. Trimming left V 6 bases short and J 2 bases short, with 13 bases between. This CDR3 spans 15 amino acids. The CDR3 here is CASRPGTANTGELFF. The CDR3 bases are TGTGCCAGCAGACCCGGGACCGCTAACACCGGGGAGCTGTTTTTT.

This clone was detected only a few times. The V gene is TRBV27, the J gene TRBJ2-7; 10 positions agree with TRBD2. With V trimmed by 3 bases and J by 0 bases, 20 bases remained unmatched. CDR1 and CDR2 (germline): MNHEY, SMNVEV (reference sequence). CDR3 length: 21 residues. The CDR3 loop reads CASSFRVEASGSKSFSYEQYF. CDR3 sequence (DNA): TGTGCCAGCAGTTTTAGGGTAGAGGCTAGCGGGAGTAAGTCATTCTCCTACGAGCAGTACTTC.

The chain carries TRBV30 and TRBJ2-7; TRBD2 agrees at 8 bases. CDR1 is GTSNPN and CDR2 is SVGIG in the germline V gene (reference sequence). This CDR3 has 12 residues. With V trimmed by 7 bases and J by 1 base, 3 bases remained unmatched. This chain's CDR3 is CAFGRESYEQYF. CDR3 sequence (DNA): TGTGCCTTCGGGAGGGAATCCTACGAGCAGTACTTC.

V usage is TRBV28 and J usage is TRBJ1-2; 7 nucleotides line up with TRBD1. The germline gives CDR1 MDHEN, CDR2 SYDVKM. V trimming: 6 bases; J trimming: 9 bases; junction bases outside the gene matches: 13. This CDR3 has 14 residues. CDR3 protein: CASSSGTDSMRYTF. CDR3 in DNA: TGTGCCAGCAGCTCCGGGACAGACAGTATGCGCTACACCTTC.

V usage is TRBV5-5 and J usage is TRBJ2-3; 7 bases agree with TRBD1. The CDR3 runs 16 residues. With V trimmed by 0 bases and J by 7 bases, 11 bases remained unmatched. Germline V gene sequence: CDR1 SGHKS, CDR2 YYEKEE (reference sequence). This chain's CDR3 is CASSLVSGQTWYTQYF. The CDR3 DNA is TGTGCCAGCAGCTTGGTTTCGGGACAGACGTGGTATACGCAGTATTTT.

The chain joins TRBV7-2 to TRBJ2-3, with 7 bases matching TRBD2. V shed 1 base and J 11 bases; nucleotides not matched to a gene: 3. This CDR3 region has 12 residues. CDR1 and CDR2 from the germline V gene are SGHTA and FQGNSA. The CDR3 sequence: CASSLGGGGQYF. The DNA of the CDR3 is TGTGCCAGCAGCTTAGGCGGGGGAGGGCAGTATTTT.

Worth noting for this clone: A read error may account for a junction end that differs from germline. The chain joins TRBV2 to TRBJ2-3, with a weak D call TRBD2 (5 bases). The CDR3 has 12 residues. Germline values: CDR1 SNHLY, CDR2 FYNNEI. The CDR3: CASSEDLAPSDF. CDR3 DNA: TGTGCCAGCAGTGAAGACCTAGCTCCGTCGGATTTT.

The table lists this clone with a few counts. The CDR3, as DNA: TGTGCCAGCAGCTCGTACAGGGCTGAAGCTTTCTTT. Protein: CASSSYRAEAFF. V usage is TRBV7-9 and J usage is TRBJ1-1; D is perhaps TRBD1 (6 bases). Germline V gene data show CDR1 as SEHNR and CDR2 as FQNEAQ (reference sequence). The CDR3 sequence is 12 residues long. V lost 4 bases and J lost 6, with 9 bases in between.

Written as DNA, the CDR3 is TGTGCCAGCAGCCTAAGCGGGACCAACTACGAGCAGTACTTC. Translated: CASSLSGTNYEQYF. The V call is TRBV5-4, the J call TRBJ2-7, with 7 bases lining up with TRBD2. CDR3 length: 14 residues. Germline V CDR1 and CDR2: SGHNT, YYREEE (reference sequence). J lost 3 bases, V lost 4 bases, and 7 bases had no gene match.

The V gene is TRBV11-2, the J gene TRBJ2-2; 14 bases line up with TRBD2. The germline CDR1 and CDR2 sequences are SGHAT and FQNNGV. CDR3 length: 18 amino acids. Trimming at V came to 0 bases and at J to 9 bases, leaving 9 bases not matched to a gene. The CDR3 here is CASSLDPGLAGGRRELFF. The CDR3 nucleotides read TGTGCCAGCAGCTTAGATCCCGGACTAGCGGGAGGTCGGAGGGAGCTGTTTTTT.

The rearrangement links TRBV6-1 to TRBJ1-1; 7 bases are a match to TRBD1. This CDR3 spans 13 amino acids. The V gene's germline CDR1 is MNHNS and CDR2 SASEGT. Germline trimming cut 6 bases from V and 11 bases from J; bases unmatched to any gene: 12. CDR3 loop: CASRAGTATQAFF. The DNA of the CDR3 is TGTGCCAGCAGGGCCGGGACAGCGACTCAGGCTTTCTTT.

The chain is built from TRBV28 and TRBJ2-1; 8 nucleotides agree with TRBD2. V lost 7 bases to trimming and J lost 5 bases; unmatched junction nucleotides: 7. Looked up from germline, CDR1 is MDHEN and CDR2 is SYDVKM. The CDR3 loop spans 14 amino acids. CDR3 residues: CASTNSGKDNEQFF. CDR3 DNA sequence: TGTGCCAGCACCAATAGCGGGAAAGACAATGAGCAGTTCTTC.

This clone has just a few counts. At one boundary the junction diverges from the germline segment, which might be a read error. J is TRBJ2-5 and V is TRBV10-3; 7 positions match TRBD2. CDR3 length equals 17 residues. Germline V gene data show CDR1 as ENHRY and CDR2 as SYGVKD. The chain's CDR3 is CAISESRLAVGQGTQYF. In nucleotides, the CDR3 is TGTGCCATCAGTGAGTCTCGCCTAGCGGTTGGTCAAGGGACCCAGTACTTC.